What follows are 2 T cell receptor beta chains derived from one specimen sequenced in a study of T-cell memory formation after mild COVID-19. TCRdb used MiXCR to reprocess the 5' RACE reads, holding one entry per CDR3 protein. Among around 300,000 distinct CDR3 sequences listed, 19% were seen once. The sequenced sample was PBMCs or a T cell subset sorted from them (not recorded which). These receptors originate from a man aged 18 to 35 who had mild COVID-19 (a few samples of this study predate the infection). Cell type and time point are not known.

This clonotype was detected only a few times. CDR3 sequence (DNA): TGTGCCACCAGCAGGGACTGGGTGGATACGCAGTATTTT. Its translation: CATSRDWVDTQYF. The chain links TRBV15 to TRBJ2-3; weak D call: TRBD2 (5 bases). The CDR3 extends over 13 amino acids. The germline gives CDR1 LNHNV, CDR2 YYDKDF (reference sequence). Trimming took 3 bases from V and 6 from J, leaving 10 bases between them.

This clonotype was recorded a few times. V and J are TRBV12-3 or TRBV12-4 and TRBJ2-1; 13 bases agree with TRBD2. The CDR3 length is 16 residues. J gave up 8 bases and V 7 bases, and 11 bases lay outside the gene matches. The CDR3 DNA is TGTGCCAGCATCCTCCCCGGGACTAGCGGGGTGGATGAGCAGTTCTTC. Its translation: CASILPGTSGVDEQFF.